The T cell receptor beta chain described here comes from a study of cytomegalovirus exposure and HLA in healthy donors. This clone was counted only a few times. The CDR3 is 11 amino acids. Germline CDR1 SGHRS, CDR2 YFSETQ. V was cut by 0 bases and J by 6 bases, with 2 bases left in between. Only in-frame clones appear in the TCRdb table, and some are missing; sequencing was by immunoSEQ multiplex PCR. The sample yields 120,000 to 150,000 clones, about nine tenths seen once. This sequence joins TRBV5-1 and TRBJ2-3; D gene ambiguous. Sequencing was performed on PBMCs. This sequence originates from a young man in good health and CMV-seropositive. The CDR3 bases are TGCGCCAGCAGCTTGGCGGATACGCAGTATTTT. It translates to CASSLADTQYF. The full variable domain, its missing parts supplied by reference TRBV5-1 and TRBJ2-3, is KAGVTQTPRYLIKTRGQQVTLSCSPISGHRSVSWYQQTPGQGLQFLFEYFSETQRNKGNFPGRFSGRQFSNSRSEMNVSTLELGDSALYLCASSLADTQYFGPGTRLTVL.